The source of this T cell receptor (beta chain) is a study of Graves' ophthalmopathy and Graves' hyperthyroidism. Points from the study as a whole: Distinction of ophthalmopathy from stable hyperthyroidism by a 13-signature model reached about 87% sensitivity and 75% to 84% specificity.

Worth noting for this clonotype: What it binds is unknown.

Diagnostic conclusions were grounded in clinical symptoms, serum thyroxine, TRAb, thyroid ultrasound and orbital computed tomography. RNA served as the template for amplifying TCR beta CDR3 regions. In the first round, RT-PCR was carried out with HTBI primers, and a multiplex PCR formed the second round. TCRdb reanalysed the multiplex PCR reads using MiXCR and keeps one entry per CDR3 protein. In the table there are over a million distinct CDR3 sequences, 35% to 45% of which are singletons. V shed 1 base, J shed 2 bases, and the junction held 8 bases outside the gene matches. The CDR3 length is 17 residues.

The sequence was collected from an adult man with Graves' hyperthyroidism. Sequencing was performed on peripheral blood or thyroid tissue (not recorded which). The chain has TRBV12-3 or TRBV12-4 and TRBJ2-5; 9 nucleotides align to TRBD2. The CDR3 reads CASSLVSAGGLQETQYF. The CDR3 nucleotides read TGTGCCAGCAGTTTAGTTTCCGCGGGAGGGTTACAAGAGACCCAGTACTTC.